The 30 T cell receptor beta chains given below trace back to one sample, sequenced in a study of T cells in placental villitis. The immunoSEQ v4 bias-controlled multiplex PCR assay, performed blinded to group allocation, was used to amplify TCR-beta CDR3 regions from genomic DNA. The source is immuneACCESS, and TCRdb retained only in-frame sequences with V and J called. Part of the clones is not carried over; for the studies checked, unresolved V genes explain less than half of this, and the remainder is unexplained. The sample records approximately 330 clones, roughly 98% of which are singletons. The ten largest make up around 4% of the sample. The specimen was placental tissue containing maternal and fetal cells. The receptors shown here come from a human donor in good health; the placental T cells may come from both mother and fetus.

J is TRBJ2-1 and V is TRBV7-3; 8 nucleotides align to TRBD1. This CDR3 has 13 residues. Per the germline V gene, CDR1 is SGHTA and CDR2 is FQGTGA. J lost 6 bases, V lost 5 bases, and 3 bases had no gene match. For the CDR3, the DNA is TGTGCCAGCAGCAGAGGACAGGGCAATGAGCAGTTCTTC. Translating it yields CASSRGQGNEQFF. The complete variable domain, with remaining parts taken from reference TRBV7-3 and TRBJ2-1, reads GAGVSQTPSNKVTEKGKYVELRCDPISGHTALYWYRQSLGQGPEFLIYFQGTGAADDSGLPNDRFFAVRPEGSVSTLKIQRTERGDSAVYLCASSRGQGNEQFFGPGTRLTVL.

The CDR3 loop reads CASSIGHSGNTIYF. In nucleotides, the CDR3 is TGCGCCAGCAGCATTGGACACTCTGGAAACACCATATATTTT. The rearrangement uses TRBV5-1 and TRBJ1-3; D may be TRBD1 (5 bases). Germline V gene lookup returns CDR1 SGHRS and CDR2 YFSETQ. This CDR3 has 14 amino acids. Trimming took 4 bases from V and 0 from J, leaving 8 bases between them.

The count of this clone is one. The chain employs TRBV7-8 and TRBJ2-3; the D gene is possibly TRBD2 (7 bases). Trimming shortened V by 2 bases and J by 6 bases, and 15 bases separated the two germline ends. The CDR3 sequence is 15 residues long. Germline assignment: CDR1 SGHVS and CDR2 FQNEAQ. The CDR3 DNA reads TGTGCCAGCAGCTTATTAGGCGGGGGCGTTGATACGCAGTATTTT. This gives the protein CASSLLGGGVDTQYF.

The chain combines TRBV7-9 with TRBJ1-2; 8 bases agree with TRBD1. J gave up 8 bases and V 4 bases, and 3 bases lay outside the gene matches. Germline CDR1 SEHNR, CDR2 FQNEAQ (reference sequence). The CDR3 spans 12 residues. Here the CDR3 reads CASSSDRVGYTF. DNA for the CDR3: TGTGCCAGCAGCTCGGACAGGGTAGGCTACACCTTC.

The V and J genes are TRBV15 and TRBJ2-7; 11 bases line up with TRBD2. This CDR3 has 15 amino acids. The germline gives CDR1 LNHNV, CDR2 YYDKDF (reference sequence). Trimming took 1 base from V and 2 from J; bases not matched to a gene: 1. CDR3 amino acids: CATSRASGGPYEQYF. In DNA, the CDR3 is TGTGCCACCAGCAGAGCTAGCGGGGGGCCCTACGAGCAGTACTTC.

This chain links TRBV14 with TRBJ2-3, with 12 bases matching TRBD2. The CDR3 sequence is 17 residues long. CDR1 and CDR2 (germline): SGHDN, FVKESK. After removal of 4 bases from V and 2 bases from J, the junction contained 7 bases not matched to a gene. The CDR3 sequence: CASSPRLAGAPTDTQYF. The CDR3 nucleotides are TGTGCCAGCAGCCCCCGACTAGCGGGAGCCCCCACAGATACGCAGTATTTT.

This chain connects TRBV4-2 to TRBJ2-3; D unclear. The CDR3 contains 16 residues. With 0 bases removed from V and 0 bases from J, the gap between germline ends came to 10 bases. The germline V gene has CDR1 LGHNA and CDR2 YNFKEQ. The CDR3 nucleotides read TGTGCCAGCAGCCAAGATTCAGGATACAGCACAGATACGCAGTATTTT. Protein: CASSQDSGYSTDTQYF.

This chain uses TRBV18 with TRBJ2-7, with 7 bases fitting TRBD1. Germline loops: CDR1 KGHSH, CDR2 LQKENI. This CDR3 comprises 13 residues. The V and J ends lost 3 bases and 4 bases, in that order; junction bases with no gene match: 3. In DNA form, the CDR3 reads TGTGCCAGCTCACCGACAGGGAATTACGAGCAGTACTTC. Residues: CASSPTGNYEQYF.

V usage is TRBV7-9 and J usage is TRBJ1-1; D is unresolved. Germline lookup yields CDR1 SEHNR and CDR2 FQNEAQ (reference sequence). The CDR3 is made up of 16 amino acids. V lost 11 bases to trimming and J lost 0 bases, with 22 bases between them. The CDR3 DNA is TGTGCCGTATTACGAGGCAGGACTTTTATGAACACTGAAGCTTTCTTT. Translating gives CAVLRGRTFMNTEAFF.

V gene TRBV19 combines with J gene TRBJ2-7; possibly TRBD2 for D (6 bases). Trimming removed 4 bases at V and 4 bases at J, with 14 bases between. Germline CDR1 LNHDA, CDR2 SQIVND (reference sequence). This CDR3 contains 14 residues. For the CDR3, the DNA is TGTGCCAGTAGTACCCGGGACTCCGCTTACGAGCAGTACTTC. Its protein product is CASSTRDSAYEQYF.

CDR3 DNA sequence: TGTGCCAGCAGCTGGGGCAGGGCATTCGAGACCCAGTACTTC. It specifies CASSWGRAFETQYF. The V call is TRBV7-2, the J call TRBJ2-5, with a weak D call TRBD1 (5 bases). CDR1 and CDR2 (germline): SGHTA, FQGNSA. V was clipped by 4 bases and J by 5 bases, with 14 bases between them. The CDR3 loop spans 14 amino acids.

The chain has TRBV5-1 and TRBJ2-7; 7 bases match TRBD1. CDR3 size: 13 residues. V gave up 2 bases and J gave up 2 bases; unmatched junction bases: 1. The germline V gene has CDR1 SGHRS and CDR2 YFSETQ. The CDR3 bases are TGCGCCAGCAGCTTCGACAGGGCCTACGAGCAGTACTTC. Amino acid sequence: CASSFDRAYEQYF.

This chain links TRBV30 with TRBJ2-7; no reliable D call. Between the trimmed V and J ends, which lost 0 bases and 4 bases, there was a span of 4 bases. CDR3 length: 11 amino acids. The V gene's germline CDR1 is GTSNPN and CDR2 SVGIG (reference sequence). The CDR3 DNA reads TGTGCCTGGAGTGTGGGATACGAGCAGTACTTC. Translating it yields CAWSVGYEQYF. The complete variable domain, with remaining parts taken from reference TRBV30 and TRBJ2-7, reads SQTIHQWPATLVQPVGSPLSLECTVEGTSNPNLYWYRQAAGRGLQLLFYSVGIGQISSEVPQNLSASRPQDRQFILSSKKLLLSDSGFYLCAWSVGYEQYFGPGTRLTVT.

This sequence joins TRBV27 and TRBJ1-2; the D gene is possibly TRBD1 (6 bases). Between the trimmed V and J ends, which lost 0 bases and 7 bases, there was a span of 15 bases. From germline, CDR1 is MNHEY and CDR2 SMNVEV (reference sequence). CDR3 length equals 15 residues. Written as DNA, the CDR3 is TGTGCCAGCAGTTTATCGGTCCGTGGGACAATTGGCTACACCTTC. Amino acid sequence: CASSLSVRGTIGYTF.

CDR3 in amino acids: CASSLGQNYGYTF. CDR3 nucleotide sequence: TGTGCCAGCAGCTTGGGACAAAACTATGGCTACACCTTC. The V and J genes are TRBV5-4 and TRBJ1-2, with unresolved D. The germline V gene has CDR1 SGHNT and CDR2 YYREEE (reference sequence). There are 13 residues in the CDR3. The germline V and J ends were trimmed by 0 bases and 2 bases, with 5 bases remaining between them.

The chain couples TRBV9 to TRBJ1-2; maybe TRBD1 (5 bases). Germline lookup yields CDR1 SGDLS and CDR2 YYNGEE. This CDR3 spans 12 amino acids. V dropped 7 bases and J dropped 8 bases, with 15 bases sitting between them. Here the CDR3 DNA reads TGTGCCAGCCAAGGGGAGCGGACCGGCTACACCTTC. It specifies CASQGERTGYTF.

The chain carries TRBV7-6 and TRBJ1-2; D may be TRBD1 (5 bases). This CDR3 region has 15 residues. In germline, CDR1 is SGHVS, CDR2 FNYEAQ. The V end lost 5 bases, the J end lost 4 bases, and 17 bases lay between the germline ends. CDR3 amino acids: CASSLGTDELYGYTF. DNA for the CDR3: TGTGCCAGCAGCCTCGGGACGGACGAACTCTATGGCTACACCTTC.

This sequence joins TRBV29-1 and TRBJ2-7; D call uncertain. Trimming pared 0 bases from V and 5 bases from J, leaving 8 bases between. CDR3 length equals 12 residues. Germline lookup yields CDR1 SQVTM and CDR2 ANQGSEA. CDR3 sequence: CSVEDGFDEQYF. CDR3 DNA sequence: TGCAGCGTTGAAGACGGGTTCGACGAGCAGTACTTC.

This clone was detected only once. The rearrangement joins TRBV30 to TRBJ1-6; TRBD1 agrees at 8 bases. CDR3 length: 14 amino acids. V trimming: 0 bases; J trimming: 10 bases; junction bases outside the gene matches: 5. Germline-derived CDR1 and CDR2 are GTSNPN and SVGIG (reference sequence). CDR3 nucleotide sequence: TGTGCCTGGAGTGTGCGGACAGGGTGGTCACCCCTCCACTTT. Its translation is CAWSVRTGWSPLHF. The variable domain in full, with the rest retrieved from reference TRBV30 and TRBJ1-6, is SQTIHQWPATLVQPVGSPLSLECTVEGTSNPNLYWYRQAAGRGLQLLFYSVGIGQISSEVPQNLSASRPQDRQFILSSKKLLLSDSGFYLCAWSVRTGWSPLHFGNGTRLTVT.

This chain uses TRBV6-2 or TRBV6-3 with TRBJ1-1, with a weak D call TRBD1 (6 bases). The germline V and J ends were trimmed by 6 bases and 5 bases, with 13 bases remaining between them. The CDR3 is 13 residues long. The germline CDR1 and CDR2 sequences are MNHEY and SVGEGT. The CDR3 is CASSRFRGTEAFF. The CDR3 region has the DNA TGTGCCAGCAGCCGCTTCAGGGGTACTGAAGCTTTCTTT.

The chain is built from TRBV28 and TRBJ2-2; 9 bases are a match to TRBD2. With 6 bases clipped from V and 10 bases from J, the junction kept 6 bases outside the gene matches. The germline CDR1 and CDR2 sequences are MDHEN and SYDVKM. The CDR3 is made up of 13 amino acids. This chain's CDR3 is CASSLGGLAELFF. The CDR3 nucleotides are TGTGCCAGCAGCCTTGGGGGACTAGCGGAGCTGTTTTTT.

This chain connects TRBV27 to TRBJ1-1, with a possible D match to TRBD1 (5 bases). CDR1 is MNHEY and CDR2 is SMNVEV in the germline V gene (reference sequence). The V end was cut by 6 bases, the J end by 3 bases, with 11 bases between. The CDR3 is made up of 13 amino acids. CDR3: CASRSGGYTEAFF. Here the CDR3 DNA reads TGTGCCAGCAGGTCTGGGGGGTACACTGAAGCTTTCTTT.

This rearrangement joins TRBV7-6 to TRBJ2-1; D is undetermined. CDR1 and CDR2 (germline): SGHVS, FNYEAQ. The CDR3 consists of 16 residues. Trimming stripped 5 bases from V and 0 bases from J, with 14 bases between. CDR3 region: CASSLGSRSSYNEQFF. Here the CDR3 DNA reads TGTGCCAGCAGCCTCGGCTCCCGGAGCTCCTACAATGAGCAGTTCTTC.

V usage is TRBV4-2 and J usage is TRBJ2-5; a weak D match, TRBD2 (6 bases). The length of the CDR3 is 15 residues. CDR1 and CDR2 (germline): LGHNA, YNFKEQ. Between the trimmed V and J ends, which lost 0 bases and 5 bases, there was a span of 13 bases. The CDR3 DNA sequence: TGTGCCAGCAGCCAAGACTCGTCAGGGAGGGAGACCCAGTACTTC. Translating gives CASSQDSSGRETQYF.

The chain combines TRBV11-1 with TRBJ1-1; D is unclear. The CDR3 covers 14 residues. V gave up 0 bases and J gave up 1 base, with 6 bases separating them. CDR1 is SGHAT, CDR2 FQDESV, per germline (reference sequence). The DNA of the CDR3 is TGTGCCAGCAGCTTAGCTGGCCCGAACACTGAAGCTTTCTTT. Protein product: CASSLAGPNTEAFF.

The chain employs TRBV5-1 and TRBJ2-7; D not certain. Germline V gene lookup returns CDR1 SGHRS and CDR2 YFSETQ. With 0 bases removed from V and 4 bases from J, the gap between germline ends came to 5 bases. This CDR3 has 12 amino acids. CDR3 sequence (DNA): TGCGCCAGCAGCTTGGTCGGGTACGAGCAGTACTTC. It specifies CASSLVGYEQYF.

This clone was observed once. The chain is built from TRBV6-5 and TRBJ1-6, with D perhaps matching TRBD1 (6 bases). The CDR3 has 16 amino acids. Germline V lookup: CDR1 MNHEY, CDR2 SVGAGI. Trimming took 4 bases from V and 10 from J, leaving 20 bases between them. For the CDR3, the DNA is TGTGCCAGCAGTTCCCTCCCCGGGACAAAGACCTCACCCCTCCACTTT. Protein sequence: CASSSLPGTKTSPLHF.

The chain combines TRBV19 with TRBJ1-2; D gene ambiguous. Looked up from germline, CDR1 is LNHDA and CDR2 is SQIVND (reference sequence). The length of the CDR3 is 13 residues. Trimming took off 6 bases at V and 5 bases at J, with 13 bases between the two ends. As DNA, the CDR3 is TGTGCCAGTAGATGGGCGGGCTCTTATGGCTACACCTTC. Translated, it gives CASRWAGSYGYTF.

The chain carries TRBV5-8 and TRBJ1-2; D uncertain. Germline V gene data show CDR1 as SGHTS and CDR2 as YDEGEE. This CDR3 has 11 amino acids. Deletions cut 0 bases from V and 7 bases from J, with 4 bases between. CDR3 nucleotide sequence: TGTGCCAGCAGCTTGGGAGGTGGCTACACCTTC. Amino acid sequence: CASSLGGGYTF.

The J gene is TRBJ2-2, the V gene TRBV6-4; 12 bases are a match to TRBD2. The germline V gene encodes CDR1 MRHNA and CDR2 SNTAGT. The CDR3 is made up of 14 amino acids. V lost 6 bases and J lost 4; bases outside the gene matches: 0. CDR3 sequence: CASRTSGGTGELFF. Here the CDR3 DNA reads TGTGCCAGCAGGACTAGCGGGGGCACCGGGGAGCTGTTTTTT.